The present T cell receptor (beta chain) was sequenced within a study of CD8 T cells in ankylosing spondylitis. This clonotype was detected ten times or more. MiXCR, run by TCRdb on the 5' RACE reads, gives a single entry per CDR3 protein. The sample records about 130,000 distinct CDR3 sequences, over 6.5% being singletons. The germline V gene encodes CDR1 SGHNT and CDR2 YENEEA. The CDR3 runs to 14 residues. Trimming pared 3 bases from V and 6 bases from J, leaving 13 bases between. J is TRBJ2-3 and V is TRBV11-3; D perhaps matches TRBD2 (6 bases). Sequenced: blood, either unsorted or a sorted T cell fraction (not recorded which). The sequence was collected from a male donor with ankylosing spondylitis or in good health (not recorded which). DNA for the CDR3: TGTGCCAGCAGCTTTGGGGACTCTCGGGATACGCAGTATTTT. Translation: CASSFGDSRDTQYF.